Sequencing of this T cell receptor (beta chain) was carried out in a study of T-cell reconstitution after alpha-beta-depleted transplantation in children. Findings of the study overall: Alpha-beta T cells about two months after transplant reportedly derived from several hundred expanded graft clones. Newly made T cells mostly supplied T-cell counts and diversity one year after transplant. Several patients had high TCRbeta diversity at day 60; it came from surviving recipient T cells and thymic progenitors.

In its sample, this clonotype was seen many times. The antigen is not known. The TCRbeta library incorporated unique molecular identifiers. TCRdb called the PCR reads again in MiXCR, with one record for every CDR3 protein. The sample has 540,000 or so distinct CDR3 sequences, 20% to 25% seen once; the top ten hold less than 15%. Germline-derived CDR1 and CDR2 are SGHRS and YFSETQ. V shed 4 bases and J 0 bases; nucleotides not matched to a gene: 8. The CDR3 totals 16 residues. Sample: PBMCs, mostly from graft donor cells, taken 360 days after TCRalphabeta/CD19-depleted stem cell transplant. The chain combines TRBV5-1 with TRBJ2-3, with 7 bases aligning to TRBD2. This clonotype was sampled from a boy in the first two years of life who had a stem cell transplant for acute myeloid leukemia, so the T cells may come from the graft donor. DNA of the CDR3: TGCGCCAGCAGCGTCCCCCCGACTAGCAGCACAGATACGCAGTATTTT. Encoded protein: CASSVPPTSSTDTQYF.